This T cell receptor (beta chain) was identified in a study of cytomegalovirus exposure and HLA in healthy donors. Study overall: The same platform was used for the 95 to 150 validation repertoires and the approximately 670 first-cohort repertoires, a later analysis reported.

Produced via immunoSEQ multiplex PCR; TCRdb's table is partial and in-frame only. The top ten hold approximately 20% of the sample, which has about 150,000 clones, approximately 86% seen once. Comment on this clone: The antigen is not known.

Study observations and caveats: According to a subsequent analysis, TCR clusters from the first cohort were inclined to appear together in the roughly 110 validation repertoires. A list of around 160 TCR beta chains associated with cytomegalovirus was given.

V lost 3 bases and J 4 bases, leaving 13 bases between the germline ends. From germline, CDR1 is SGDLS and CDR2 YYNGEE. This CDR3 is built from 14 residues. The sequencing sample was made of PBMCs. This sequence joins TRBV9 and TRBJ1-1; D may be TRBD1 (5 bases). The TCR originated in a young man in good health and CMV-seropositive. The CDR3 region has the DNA TGTGCCAGCAGCGCCCCCTCGGGGGGCACTGAAGCTTTCTTT. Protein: CASSAPSGGTEAFF.